The 11 T cell receptor beta chains given below trace back to one sample, sequenced in a study of neurological immune-mediated disorders. TCRdb analysed the 5' RACE reads with MiXCR anew, one entry per CDR3 protein. The table lists 65,000 to 95,000 distinct CDR3 sequences, 5% to 6% of them singletons. Sequenced sample: PBMCs. The origin of the receptors is a woman in her twenties or thirties with multiple sclerosis.

This clonotype was seen ten or more times. The V and J genes are TRBV20-1 and TRBJ2-1; 8 positions match TRBD1. V lost 0 bases, J lost 6 bases, and 7 bases stayed unmatched. CDR1 DFQATT and CDR2 SNEGSKA come from the germline V gene (reference sequence). The CDR3 has 15 amino acids. In nucleotides, the CDR3 is TGCAGTGCTAGAGACCGGCAGGGGGCGGGCAATGAGCAGTTCTTC. As protein: CSARDRQGAGNEQFF.

This rearrangement joins TRBV11-3 to TRBJ2-5; no reliable D call. Trimming stripped 1 base from V and 5 bases from J, with 8 bases between. In germline, CDR1 is SGHNT, CDR2 YENEEA. There are 13 residues in the CDR3. In DNA, the CDR3 is TGTGCCAGCAGCTTAGTAAGCCTGGAGACCCAGTACTTC. Its protein is CASSLVSLETQYF.

This clonotype was seen ten or more times. The chain carries TRBV10-3 and TRBJ1-5; weak D call: TRBD1 (5 bases). The germline V and J ends were trimmed by 11 bases and 5 bases, with 13 bases remaining between them. Germline CDR1 and CDR2: ENHRY and SYGVKD. This CDR3 spans 12 amino acids. This CDR3 is CAVRRGDQPQHF. Written as DNA, the CDR3 is TGTGCCGTACGCCGGGGGGATCAGCCCCAGCATTTT.

There are many counts of this clonotype. This sequence joins TRBV6-5 and TRBJ1-2; 8 nucleotides line up with TRBD1. The CDR3 contains 15 residues. CDR1 is MNHEY, CDR2 SVGAGI, per germline. V was clipped by 0 bases and J by 5 bases; unmatched bases: 5. This chain's CDR3 is CASSYSAGGGYGYTF. DNA of the CDR3: TGTGCCAGCAGTTACTCGGCAGGGGGCGGGTATGGCTACACCTTC.

The sample holds a few counts of this clonotype. The genes are TRBV5-1 and TRBJ1-4; 9 bases fit TRBD1. CDR1 and CDR2 from the germline V gene are SGHRS and YFSETQ. V lost 5 bases, J lost 6 bases, and 5 bases stayed unmatched. The length of the CDR3 is 14 residues. The CDR3 spells CASSEQGAYEKLFF. The CDR3 DNA follows: TGCGCCAGCAGTGAACAGGGGGCATATGAAAAACTGTTTTTT.

This clonotype was found many times. This chain joins TRBV20-1 and TRBJ2-7, with D maybe TRBD1 (5 bases). CDR3 length: 15 residues. V lost 0 bases, J lost 0 bases, and 12 bases lay in between. Germline values: CDR1 DFQATT, CDR2 SNEGSKA (reference sequence). DNA for the CDR3: TGCAGTGCTAGAGATCCCAGGGCTTCCTCCTACGAGCAGTACTTC. This translates into CSARDPRASSYEQYF.

This clonotype was seen many times. This rearrangement joins TRBV7-6 to TRBJ1-2; 8 bases are shared with TRBD1. J was trimmed by 8 bases and V by 5 bases; bases with no gene match: 7. Germline assignment: CDR1 SGHVS and CDR2 FNYEAQ. This CDR3 has 13 residues. CDR3 protein: CASSPQGARGYTF. CDR3 sequence (DNA): TGTGCCAGCAGCCCCCAGGGGGCGCGGGGCTACACCTTC.

Many counts were recorded for this clonotype. The chain couples TRBV18 to TRBJ2-5; perhaps TRBD2 as D (5 bases). The V gene lost 2 bases and the J gene lost 5 bases, with 9 bases spanning the gap. CDR3 length: 13 residues. Germline CDR1 is KGHSH and CDR2 is LQKENI. The CDR3 reads CASSPASSETQYF. DNA of the CDR3: TGTGCCAGCTCACCAGCTAGCTCGGAGACCCAGTACTTC. Full variable domain (remainder filled in from reference TRBV18 and TRBJ2-5): NAGVMQNPRHLVRRRGQEARLRCSPMKGHSHVYWYRQLPEEGLKFMVYLQKENIIDESGMPKERFSAEFPKEGPSILRIQQVVRGDSAAYFCASSPASSETQYFGPGTRLLVL.

This clonotype was seen many times. This chain connects TRBV20-1 to TRBJ2-7; 9 bases are shared with TRBD1. Germline V gene data show CDR1 as DFQATT and CDR2 as SNEGSKA (reference sequence). V trimming: 1 base; J trimming: 0 bases; junction bases outside the gene matches: 4. The CDR3 covers 15 residues. This chain's CDR3 is CSARVWGQGSYEQYF. For the CDR3, the DNA is TGCAGTGCTAGAGTGTGGGGACAGGGCTCCTACGAGCAGTACTTC.

Many counts were recorded for this clonotype. V usage is TRBV11-2 and J usage is TRBJ1-3, with 9 bases lining up with TRBD1. Per germline, CDR1 SGHAT and CDR2 FQNNGV. Trimming took 5 bases from V and 7 from J; bases not matched to a gene: 6. CDR3 size: 14 residues. The CDR3 sequence is CASSLTGQGNTIYF. The CDR3 DNA sequence: TGTGCCAGCAGCCTAACGGGACAGGGTAACACCATATATTTT.

This clonotype counts as medium-sized (0.01 to 0.1%). The V and J genes are TRBV15 and TRBJ2-3; D remains unclear. With 0 bases removed from V and 2 bases from J, the gap between germline ends came to 9 bases. The germline gives CDR1 LNHNV, CDR2 YYDKDF (reference sequence). This CDR3 comprises 15 residues. The CDR3 bases are TGTGCCACCAGCAGAGATGGCTTGGACACAGATACGCAGTATTTT. Encoded protein: CATSRDGLDTDTQYF.